This note documents a single T cell receptor (beta chain) sequence. This specimen belongs to a study of blood T cell repertoires in COVID-19. The wider study: Collection of acute and convalescent COVID-19 samples took place in the United States, Italy and Spain. T cells, B-cell-depleted T cells, or PBMCs supplied cDNA or gDNA.

Methods used by the authors: Scientists estimated how many nucleated cells there were by amplifying reference gene primers. Clones were sequenced by immunoSEQ multiplex PCR, and TCRdb holds only the in-frame ones, with some missing. D and trimming were read from the DNA, whereas the V and J calls and clone size are those reported in that table. Of roughly 260,000 clones in the sample, around 90% were seen once. With 4 bases clipped from V and 1 base from J, the junction kept 10 bases outside the gene matches. This CDR3 has 16 residues. Germline-derived CDR1 and CDR2 are SGDLS and YYNGEE. The J gene is TRBJ2-5, the V gene TRBV9, with 7 nucleotides matching TRBD1. The sequencing sample was made of peripheral blood. The receptor comes from a woman between 40 and 50 years old with acute or convalescent COVID-19. The CDR3 reads CASSPETGTIQETQYF. The CDR3 DNA follows: TGTGCCAGCAGCCCAGAGACAGGGACGATCCAAGAGACCCAGTACTTC.